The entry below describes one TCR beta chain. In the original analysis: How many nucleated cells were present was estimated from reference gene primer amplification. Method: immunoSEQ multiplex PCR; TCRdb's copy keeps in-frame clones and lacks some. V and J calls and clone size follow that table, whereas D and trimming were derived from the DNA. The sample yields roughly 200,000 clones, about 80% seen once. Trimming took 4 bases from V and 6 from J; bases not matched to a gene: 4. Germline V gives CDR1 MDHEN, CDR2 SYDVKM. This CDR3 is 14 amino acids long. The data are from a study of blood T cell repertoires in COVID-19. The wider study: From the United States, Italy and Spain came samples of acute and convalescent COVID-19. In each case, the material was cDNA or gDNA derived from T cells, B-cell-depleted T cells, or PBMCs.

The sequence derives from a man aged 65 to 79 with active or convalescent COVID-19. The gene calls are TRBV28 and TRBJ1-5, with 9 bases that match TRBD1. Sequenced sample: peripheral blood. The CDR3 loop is CASSSGTGSQPQHF. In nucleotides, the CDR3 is TGTGCCAGCAGTTCCGGGACAGGGAGTCAGCCCCAGCATTTT.